This TCR beta chain stems from a study of blood T cell repertoires in COVID-19. The wider study: Whether acute or convalescent, the COVID-19 samples came from the United States, Italy and Spain.

J gave up 15 bases and V 4 bases, and 9 bases lay outside the gene matches. CDR1 and CDR2 from the germline V gene are MNHNY and SVGAGI (reference sequence). CDR3 size: 14 residues. This clone was seen a single time. Cohort 3 donors were reported recovered after two negative PCRs, clearance, or symptom resolution. Here immunoSEQ multiplex PCR was the method, and the copy in TCRdb shows in-frame clones only, minus some. This table has a few hundred thousand clones, approximately 90% appearing once. Sequencing input: PBMCs or T cells enriched from blood (not recorded which). The chain combines TRBV6-6 with TRBJ2-1; TRBD2 matches 13 bases. The clonotype was recovered from a man between 18 and 35 years old who had recovered from COVID-19. The CDR3 here is CASSLGLAGVQGFF. The CDR3 region has the DNA TGTGCCAGCAGTTTAGGACTAGCGGGAGTTCAAGGGTTCTTC.